A selection of T cell receptor beta chains follows, all from one sample in a study of molecular identifiers for immune sequencing clone quantification. In TCRdb, the PCR reads were re-called with MiXCR into one record per CDR3 protein. The sample has about 320,000 distinct CDR3 sequences; about 21% are singletons. Sequencing was done on a sample of naive CD8+ T cells from blood, with Jurkat cell RNA spiked in. These receptor sequences come from a human donor in good health. Some libraries in this study had Jurkat cell RNA spiked in. Both conserved end residues are part of each CDR3. The order of the fields is D gene, clone size, V gene, J gene, CDR3 length, CDR3 protein, CDR3 DNA. A D gene is named only where the DNA matches it firmly. Size is stated for part of the rows, as once, few or many counts, or as a class when the clone is expanded.

D gene: -; clone size: many; V gene: TRBV5-6; J gene: TRBJ2-5; CDR3 length: 12; CDR3 protein: CASSLAGRTQYF; CDR3 DNA: TGTGCCAGCAGCTTGGCCGGGAGGACCCAGTACTTC
D gene: -; clone size: many; V gene: TRBV25-1; J gene: TRBJ2-7; CDR3 length: 12; CDR3 protein: CASSELTYEQYF; CDR3 DNA: TGTGCCAGCAGTGAATTGACCTACGAGCAGTACTTC
D gene: -; clone size: many; V gene: TRBV29-1; J gene: TRBJ2-1; CDR3 length: 15; CDR3 protein: CSVEAERPRHNEQFF; CDR3 DNA: TGCAGCGTTGAAGCCGAACGTCCACGCCACAATGAGCAGTTCTTC
D gene: TRBD1; clone size: many; V gene: TRBV11-2; J gene: TRBJ1-1; CDR3 length: 15; CDR3 protein: CASSSSGTGKTEAFF; CDR3 DNA: TGTGCCAGCAGCTCCTCCGGGACAGGGAAGACTGAAGCTTTCTTT
D gene: TRBD1; clone size: many; V gene: TRBV12-3/TRBV12-4; J gene: TRBJ1-5; CDR3 length: 13; CDR3 protein: CASQGVVNQPQHF; CDR3 DNA: TGTGCCAGCCAGGGGGTCGTCAATCAGCCCCAGCATTTT
D gene: TRBD2; clone size: many; V gene: TRBV20-1; J gene: TRBJ2-7; CDR3 length: 14; CDR3 protein: CSALPTSGAYEQYF; CDR3 DNA: TGCAGTGCCCTGCCGACTAGCGGGGCCTACGAGCAGTACTTC
D gene: -; clone size: few; V gene: TRBV6-2/TRBV6-3; J gene: TRBJ2-5; CDR3 length: 14; CDR3 protein: CASSQTVAGETQYF; CDR3 DNA: TGTGCCAGCAGCCAGACAGTAGCTGGGGAGACCCAGTACTTC
D gene: -; clone size: many; V gene: TRBV29-1; J gene: TRBJ2-5; CDR3 length: 15; CDR3 protein: CSVVPLDRRMAAQYF; CDR3 DNA: TGCAGCGTTGTCCCTTTGGATAGGCGTATGGCGGCCCAGTACTTC
D gene: TRBD1; clone size: many; V gene: TRBV3-1; J gene: TRBJ2-7; CDR3 length: 15; CDR3 protein: CASSRRTGGVDEQYF; CDR3 DNA: TGTGCCAGCAGCCGTAGGACAGGGGGCGTCGACGAGCAGTACTTC
D gene: -; clone size: many; V gene: TRBV21-1; J gene: TRBJ1-5; CDR3 length: 20; CDR3 protein: CASSHQARGRRVGSNQPQHF; CDR3 DNA: TGTGCCAGCAGCCACCAAGCGAGGGGGCGCCGAGTTGGTAGCAATCAGCCCCAGCATTTT
D gene: -; clone size: many; V gene: TRBV5-6; J gene: TRBJ1-5; CDR3 length: 15; CDR3 protein: CASSERTASNQPQHF; CDR3 DNA: TGTGCCAGCAGCGAGAGGACAGCATCCAATCAGCCCCAGCATTTT
D gene: TRBD2; clone size: -; V gene: TRBV6-2/TRBV6-3; J gene: TRBJ2-5; CDR3 length: 16; CDR3 protein: CASSSGSATYQETQYF; CDR3 DNA: TGTGCCAGCAGTAGCGGGAGCGCGACGTACCAAGAGACCCAGTACTTC
D gene: -; clone size: many; V gene: TRBV20-1; J gene: TRBJ1-5; CDR3 length: 13; CDR3 protein: CSAVKSPDQPQHF; CDR3 DNA: TGCAGTGCCGTTAAGTCTCCTGATCAGCCCCAGCATTTT
D gene: -; clone size: few; V gene: TRBV7-9; J gene: TRBJ2-7; CDR3 length: 16; CDR3 protein: CASSFSYTRGGYEQYF; CDR3 DNA: TGTGCCAGCAGCTTTTCTTACACACGAGGGGGCTACGAGCAGTACTTC
D gene: TRBD1; clone size: many; V gene: TRBV7-9; J gene: TRBJ2-2; CDR3 length: 17; CDR3 protein: CASSLPGQILNTGELFF; CDR3 DNA: TGTGCCAGCAGCCTTCCGGGACAGATTTTGAACACCGGGGAGCTGTTTTTT
D gene: TRBD2; clone size: -; V gene: TRBV20-1; J gene: TRBJ2-1; CDR3 length: 15; CDR3 protein: CSAKRRLAGVEEQFF; CDR3 DNA: TGCAGTGCTAAACGAAGACTAGCGGGAGTGGAAGAGCAGTTCTTC
D gene: -; clone size: many; V gene: TRBV4-2; J gene: TRBJ2-7; CDR3 length: 16; CDR3 protein: CASSHELGAGSGEQYF; CDR3 DNA: TGTGCCAGCAGCCACGAACTGGGGGCGGGGTCTGGGGAGCAGTACTTC
D gene: TRBD2; clone size: -; V gene: TRBV4-3; J gene: TRBJ2-3; CDR3 length: 15; CDR3 protein: CASSSGTSESDTQYF; CDR3 DNA: TGCGCCAGCAGCTCCGGGACTAGCGAGTCGGATACGCAGTATTTT